What follows are 17 T cell receptor beta chains derived from one specimen sequenced in a study of cytomegalovirus exposure and HLA in healthy donors. Vbeta (60) and Jbeta (13) primers were used in the PCR. Profiling relied on immunoSEQ multiplex PCR, and the TCRdb table lists in-frame clones only, not all of them. The sample records a few hundred thousand clones, around 79% being singletons. The sample taken for sequencing was PBMCs. The receptors stem from a man aged 18 to 30 in good health and CMV-seronegative.

Sample share makes this clone large (0.1 to 1%). The V call is TRBV27, the J call TRBJ2-1; 10 nucleotides agree with TRBD2. CDR3 length: 16 residues. Germline lookup yields CDR1 MNHEY and CDR2 SMNVEV (reference sequence). Trimming removed 4 bases from V and 4 bases from J; junction bases left unmatched: 7. DNA for the CDR3: TGTGCCAGCAGTTCTGGGCGACTAGCGGGTTACAATGAGCAGTTCTTC. Translation: CASSSGRLAGYNEQFF.

The rearrangement joins TRBV6-5 to TRBJ1-1; TRBD1 matches 8 bases. V trimming: 1 base; J trimming: 2 bases; junction bases outside the gene matches: 3. Germline loops: CDR1 MNHEY, CDR2 SVGAGI. The CDR3 spans 15 residues. The chain's CDR3 is CASSYWGTGNTEAFF. The CDR3 DNA is TGTGCCAGCAGTTACTGGGGGACAGGCAACACTGAAGCTTTCTTT.

This clone occurred a few times. The J gene is TRBJ1-1, the V gene TRBV11-2, with 7 bases aligning to TRBD1. The CDR3 loop spans 13 amino acids. The germline gives CDR1 SGHAT, CDR2 FQNNGV. The V segment lost 5 bases and the J segment 4 bases; nucleotides outside the gene matches: 4. The CDR3 DNA reads TGTGCCAGCAGCCAGGGGGTCGGCACTGAAGCTTTCTTT. This translates into CASSQGVGTEAFF.

Worth noting for this clone: Other DNA sequences in the same sample also yield this CDR3. The chain employs TRBV9 and TRBJ2-1, with TRBD2 matching 15 bases. The CDR3 consists of 16 residues. Trimming took 4 bases from V and 10 from J; bases not matched to a gene: 9. The germline CDR1 and CDR2 sequences are SGDLS and YYNGEE. The DNA for the CDR3 is TGTGCCAGCAGCACCGGACTAGCGGGAGGGCTAAGCGAGCAGTTCTTC. Its protein is CASSTGLAGGLSEQFF.

The J gene is TRBJ1-1, the V gene TRBV7-2, with D unclear. Germline loops: CDR1 SGHTA, CDR2 FQGNSA. The CDR3 runs to 12 residues. V was pared by 4 bases and J by 5 bases, with 8 bases between. The CDR3 spells CASSSPGTEAFF. CDR3 coding DNA: TGTGCCAGCAGCTCCCCGGGTACTGAAGCTTTCTTT.

This rearrangement joins TRBV30 to TRBJ1-5, with D perhaps matching TRBD1 (6 bases). Germline lookup yields CDR1 GTSNPN and CDR2 SVGIG (reference sequence). Trimming stripped 4 bases from V and 2 bases from J, with 9 bases between. This CDR3 has 13 residues. The CDR3 DNA sequence: TGTGCCTGGACAGGGGATGGCAATCAGCCCCAGCATTTT. Its translation is CAWTGDGNQPQHF.

In the case of this clone: The junction departs from germline at one end; a sequencing error may be responsible. The sample contains more than one DNA sequence encoding this CDR3. J is TRBJ1-2 and V is TRBV30; no clear D gene. The CDR3 contains 11 residues. Germline V lookup: CDR1 GTSNPN, CDR2 SVGIG (reference sequence). CDR3 loop: CAWRSNYGYTF. The DNA of the CDR3 is TGCGCCTGGAGGAGTAACTATGGCTACACCTTC.

The chain joins TRBV19 to TRBJ2-1; maybe TRBD2 (6 bases). Per germline, CDR1 LNHDA and CDR2 SQIVND (reference sequence). There are 16 residues in the CDR3. V was trimmed by 5 bases and J by 2 bases, leaving 16 bases between them. The CDR3 DNA reads as TGTGCCAGTAGTCCCCCCGGGGGAACTCCCTACAATGAGCAGTTCTTC. This sequence encodes CASSPPGGTPYNEQFF.

The chain has TRBV2 and TRBJ2-7, with D perhaps matching TRBD1 (6 bases). The CDR3 length is 12 residues. CDR1 is SNHLY and CDR2 is FYNNEI in the germline V gene. Trimming pared 5 bases from V and 4 bases from J, leaving 9 bases between. CDR3 loop: CASSYTGYEQYF. DNA of the CDR3: TGTGCCAGCAGTTATACAGGGTACGAGCAGTACTTC. Variable domain in full (rest from reference TRBV2 and TRBJ2-7): EPEVTQTPSHQVTQMGQEVILRCVPISNHLYFYWYRQILGQKVEFLVSFYNNEISEKSEIFDDQFSVERPDGSNFTLKIRSTKLEDSAMYFCASSYTGYEQYFGPGTRLTVT.

The gene calls are TRBV5-1 and TRBJ2-7; 8 bases are shared with TRBD1. The CDR3 totals 17 residues. Germline V CDR1 and CDR2: SGHRS, YFSETQ. Losses at the gene ends were 5 bases for V and 5 bases for J; bases not matched to a gene: 18. The CDR3: CASSRKTWTGILDEQYF. The CDR3 DNA reads as TGCGCCAGCAGTCGGAAAACTTGGACAGGGATATTAGACGAGCAGTACTTC.

J is TRBJ2-1 and V is TRBV10-3; 7 bases align to TRBD1. V lost 10 bases, J lost 4 bases, and 13 bases stayed unmatched. The germline V gene has CDR1 ENHRY and CDR2 SYGVKD. The CDR3 has 15 residues. The CDR3 region is CATAGTDDAYNEQFF. CDR3 in DNA: TGTGCCACCGCCGGGACAGACGACGCATACAATGAGCAGTTCTTC.

V and J are TRBV27 and TRBJ2-5; 7 bases match TRBD2. The length of the CDR3 is 15 residues. From germline, CDR1 is MNHEY and CDR2 SMNVEV (reference sequence). The V segment lost 5 bases and the J segment 2 bases; nucleotides outside the gene matches: 8. The DNA for the CDR3 is TGTGCCAGCAGTCCGGAGCGGGGACGTCAAGAGACCCAGTACTTC. Protein product: CASSPERGRQETQYF.

There are a few counts of this clone. The chain's CDR3 is CSDSGQSYGYTF. The DNA for the CDR3 is TGCAGTGACTCGGGACAGTCCTATGGCTACACCTTC. The chain employs TRBV29-1 and TRBJ1-2; 7 bases match TRBD1. The CDR3 runs 12 residues. Germline V gene data show CDR1 as SQVTM and CDR2 as ANQGSEA.

The rearrangement joins TRBV7-3 to TRBJ1-2; D not certain. Germline-derived CDR1 and CDR2 are SGHTA and FQGTGA. The CDR3 has 15 residues. Between the trimmed V and J ends, which lost 5 bases and 2 bases, there was a span of 15 bases. The CDR3 nucleotides are TGTGCCAGCAGCGTGGGCGGGCCCCGCAACTATGGCTACACCTTC. Protein product: CASSVGGPRNYGYTF.

V usage is TRBV27 and J usage is TRBJ1-1, with D unclear. Deletions cut 5 bases from V and 4 bases from J, with 14 bases between. Germline V gene lookup returns CDR1 MNHEY and CDR2 SMNVEV (reference sequence). The CDR3 runs to 14 residues. The CDR3 sequence is CASSPHNRATEAFF. CDR3 nucleotide sequence: TGTGCCAGCAGTCCCCACAACAGAGCCACTGAAGCTTTCTTT.

The chain recombines TRBV19 with TRBJ2-7, with D possibly matching TRBD2 (7 bases). V lost 4 bases to trimming and J lost 6 bases, with 19 bases between them. Germline lookup yields CDR1 LNHDA and CDR2 SQIVND (reference sequence). This CDR3 is 15 amino acids long. Here the CDR3 reads CASSSPGGRRSEQYF. For the CDR3, the DNA is TGTGCCAGTAGTAGCCCCGGGGGGCGGAGGAGCGAGCAGTACTTC.

This clone was detected a few times. CDR3 sequence (DNA): TGTGCCAGCAGCCAAGCTCGAGGACAGAACACTGAAGCTTTCTTT. Its protein is CASSQARGQNTEAFF. The chain employs TRBV14 and TRBJ1-1; the D gene is possibly TRBD1 (5 bases). Germline assignment: CDR1 SGHDN and CDR2 FVKESK. V was pared by 1 base and J by 1 base, with 10 bases between. The CDR3 has 15 amino acids. The variable domain in full, completed from reference TRBV14 and TRBJ1-1, reads EAGVTQFPSHSVIEKGQTVTLRCDPISGHDNLYWYRRVMGKEIKFLLHFVKESKQDESGMPNNRFLAERTGGTYSTLKVQPAELEDSGVYFCASSQARGQNTEAFFGQGTRLTVV.